These 8 T cell receptor beta chains were all obtained from the same sample, sequenced in a study of blood T cell repertoires in COVID-19. Method: immunoSEQ multiplex PCR; TCRdb's copy keeps in-frame clones and lacks some. The sample holds 240,000 or so clones; approximately 91% are singletons and the top ten take 0.8%. Source material: peripheral blood. These receptors were collected from a woman aged 30 to 39 with acute or convalescent COVID-19.

The chain couples TRBV7-9 to TRBJ2-7; D might be TRBD1 (6 bases). Trimming stripped 8 bases from V and 4 bases from J, with 18 bases between. This CDR3 comprises 14 residues. CDR1 is SEHNR and CDR2 is FQNEAQ in the germline V gene (reference sequence). CDR3 loop: CASLQGSLVYEQYF. The CDR3 bases are TGTGCCAGCCTACAGGGCAGTTTGGTTTACGAGCAGTACTTC. Full variable domain (missing parts from reference TRBV7-9 and TRBJ2-7): DTGVSQNPRHKITKRGQNVTFRCDPISEHNRLYWYRQTLGQGPEFLTYFQNEAQLEKSRLLSDRFSAERPKGSFSTLEIQRTEQGDSAMYLCASLQGSLVYEQYFGPGTRLTVT.

As DNA, the CDR3 is TGTGCCAGCAGTTTTTTCCCGGTCACTGGAAACACCATATATTTT. Translation gives CASSFFPVTGNTIYF. The V and J genes are TRBV27 and TRBJ1-3; D is unclear. The CDR3 consists of 15 residues. In germline, CDR1 is MNHEY, CDR2 SMNVEV (reference sequence). V shed 3 bases and J shed 2 bases, with 11 bases lying between them.

As regards this clone: Other DNA sequences of this sample code for an identical CDR3. This chain links TRBV19 with TRBJ2-7, with TRBD2 matching 10 bases. The ends lost 1 base at V and 4 bases at J; junction bases unmatched: 1. CDR3 size: 14 residues. Germline lookup yields CDR1 LNHDA and CDR2 SQIVND (reference sequence). This chain's CDR3 is CASSIASGSYEQYF. The CDR3 region has the DNA TGTGCCAGTAGTATAGCTAGCGGGAGTTACGAGCAGTACTTC.

The rearrangement links TRBV3-1 (or the pseudogene TRBV3-2) to TRBJ1-6; 7 nucleotides line up with TRBD1. Per germline, CDR1 LGHDT and CDR2 YNNKEL (reference sequence). The J segment lost 9 bases and the V segment lost 3 bases, leaving 8 bases of the junction unmatched. The CDR3 runs 15 residues. CDR3 residues: CASSQVGGAGSPLHF. CDR3 bases: TGTGCCAGCAGCCAGGTAGGGGGCGCAGGTTCACCCCTCCACTTT.

This chain joins TRBV7-3 and TRBJ2-5; TRBD1 matches 9 bases. Per the germline V gene, CDR1 is SGHTA and CDR2 is FQGTGA. This CDR3 is built from 14 residues. Unmatched junction bases numbered 5, after V lost 6 bases and J lost 3 bases. The CDR3 loop is CASRTQGAKETQYF. The CDR3 DNA follows: TGTGCCAGCAGGACACAGGGGGCAAAAGAGACCCAGTACTTC. The full variable domain, completed using reference TRBV7-3 and TRBJ2-5, is GAGVSQTPSNKVTEKGKYVELRCDPISGHTALYWYRQSLGQGPEFLIYFQGTGAADDSGLPNDRFFAVRPEGSVSTLKIQRTERGDSAVYLCASRTQGAKETQYFGPGTRLLVL.

The chain uses TRBV5-6 and TRBJ2-3; unclear D gene. Germline assignment: CDR1 SGHDT and CDR2 YYEEEE. Between the trimmed V and J ends, which lost 0 bases and 1 base, there was a span of 9 bases. This CDR3 region has 15 residues. The CDR3 DNA reads TGTGCCAGCAGCTTGGATCCCTGGCGCACAGATACGCAGTATTTT. Translation gives CASSLDPWRTDTQYF.

This clone was counted a few times. This chain links TRBV5-5 with TRBJ2-7, with TRBD2 as a possible D gene (5 bases). The CDR3 runs to 15 residues. Per the germline V gene, CDR1 is SGHKS and CDR2 is YYEKEE (reference sequence). Trimming cost V 5 bases and J 3 bases, with 18 bases left between them. CDR3 region: CASRRVGSAYYEQYF. The CDR3, as DNA: TGTGCCAGCAGGCGGGTCGGGTCCGCCTACTACGAGCAGTACTTC.

The chain joins TRBV27 to TRBJ1-1, with 10 bases fitting TRBD1. The CDR3 extends over 15 amino acids. V shed 5 bases, J shed 6 bases, and the junction held 9 bases outside the gene matches. Germline CDR1 is MNHEY and CDR2 is SMNVEV (reference sequence). The CDR3 DNA follows: TGTGCCAGCAGTCCCCGGACAGGGGGATTTCCTGAAGCTTTCTTT. Translating it yields CASSPRTGGFPEAFF.